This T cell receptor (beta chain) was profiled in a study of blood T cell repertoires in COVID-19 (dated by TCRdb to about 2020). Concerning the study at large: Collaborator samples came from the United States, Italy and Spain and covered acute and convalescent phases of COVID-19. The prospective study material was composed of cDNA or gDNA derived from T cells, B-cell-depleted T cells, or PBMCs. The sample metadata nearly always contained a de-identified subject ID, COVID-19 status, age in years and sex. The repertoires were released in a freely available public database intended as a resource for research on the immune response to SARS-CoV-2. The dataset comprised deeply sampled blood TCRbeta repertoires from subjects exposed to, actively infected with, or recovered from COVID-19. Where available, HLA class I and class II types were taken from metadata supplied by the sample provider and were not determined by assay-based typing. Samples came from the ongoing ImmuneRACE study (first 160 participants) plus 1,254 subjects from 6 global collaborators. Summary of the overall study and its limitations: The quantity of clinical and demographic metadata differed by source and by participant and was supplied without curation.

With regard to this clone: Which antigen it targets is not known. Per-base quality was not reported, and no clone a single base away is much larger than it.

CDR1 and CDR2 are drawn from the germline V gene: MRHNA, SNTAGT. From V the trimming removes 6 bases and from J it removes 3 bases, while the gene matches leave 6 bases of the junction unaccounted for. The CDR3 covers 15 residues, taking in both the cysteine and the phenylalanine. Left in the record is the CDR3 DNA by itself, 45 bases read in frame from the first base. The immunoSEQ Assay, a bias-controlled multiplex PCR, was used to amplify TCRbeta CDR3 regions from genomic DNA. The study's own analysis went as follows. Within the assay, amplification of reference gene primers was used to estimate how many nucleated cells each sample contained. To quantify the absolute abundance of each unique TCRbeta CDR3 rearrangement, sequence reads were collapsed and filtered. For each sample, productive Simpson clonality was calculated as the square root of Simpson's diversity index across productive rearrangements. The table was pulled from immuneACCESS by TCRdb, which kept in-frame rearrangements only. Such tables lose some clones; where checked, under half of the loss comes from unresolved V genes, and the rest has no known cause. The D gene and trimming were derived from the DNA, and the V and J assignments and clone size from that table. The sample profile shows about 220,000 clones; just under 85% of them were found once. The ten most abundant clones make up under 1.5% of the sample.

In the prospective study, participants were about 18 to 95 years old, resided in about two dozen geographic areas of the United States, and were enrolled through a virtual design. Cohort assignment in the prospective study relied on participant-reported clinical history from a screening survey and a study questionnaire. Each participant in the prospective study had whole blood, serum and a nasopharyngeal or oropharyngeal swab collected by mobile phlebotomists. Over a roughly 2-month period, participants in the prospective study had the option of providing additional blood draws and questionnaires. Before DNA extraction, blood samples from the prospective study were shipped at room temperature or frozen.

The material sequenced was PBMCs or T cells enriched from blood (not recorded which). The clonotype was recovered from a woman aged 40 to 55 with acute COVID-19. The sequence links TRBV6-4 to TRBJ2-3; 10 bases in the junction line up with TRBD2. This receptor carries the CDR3 CASSETSGATDTQYF. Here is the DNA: TGTGCCAGCAGCGAAACTAGCGGGGCGACAGATACGCAGTATTTT.